This T cell receptor (beta chain) emerged from a study of cytomegalovirus exposure and HLA in healthy donors. The study, taken as a whole, reports: Across donors, most TCRs were seen rarely, yet some public ones were widespread. In an earlier analysis, in under 700 donors, most V segments appeared productive either ~90% or ~30% of the time. Later work found most CMV-associated TCR beta chains apparently HLA-restricted. Clonal expansion was found to be greater in HLA-associated TCR beta chains than in equally common others in a later analysis.

With 60 Vbeta and 13 Jbeta primers, the PCR was carried out. Sequencing was performed with immunoSEQ multiplex PCR; in TCRdb, only in-frame clones are kept and a portion is missing. The sample lists 150,000 to 200,000 clones, approximately 71% occurring once. The table lists this clone with a few counts. The antigen is not known. The sample comprised PBMCs. The clonotype comes from a girl aged 5 to 17 in good health and CMV-seronegative.

The CDR3 sequence: CASSLGQGGYEQYF. Written as DNA, the CDR3 is TGTGCCAGCAGCTTGGGACAGGGCGGCTACGAGCAGTACTTC. J is TRBJ2-7 and V is TRBV5-6; 7 nucleotides align to TRBD1. Germline CDR1 is SGHDT and CDR2 is YYEEEE. CDR3 length: 14 residues. V shed 0 bases, J shed 3 bases, and the junction held 3 bases outside the gene matches.